This T cell receptor (beta chain) appears in the sequencing data of a study of blood T cell repertoires in COVID-19. Study at large: Sources were T cells, B-cell-depleted T cells, or PBMCs; the material itself was cDNA or gDNA.

The germline CDR1 and CDR2 sequences are SGHRS and YFSETQ. Trimming at V came to 2 bases and at J to 9 bases, leaving 5 bases not matched to a gene. This CDR3 has 14 amino acids. As handled by the study authors: Amplification of reference gene primers provided the estimated nucleated cell counts. Clones were sequenced by immunoSEQ multiplex PCR, and TCRdb holds only the in-frame ones, with some missing. From that table come the V and J calls and clone size; the DNA was used to work out D and trimming. The sample holds roughly 100,000 clones, roughly nine tenths seen once. J is TRBJ2-1 and V is TRBV5-1; 10 positions agree with TRBD1. This TCR was sampled from a middle-aged man with acute or convalescent COVID-19. Sample: peripheral blood. As DNA, the CDR3 is TGCGCCAGCAGCTTTGACAGGGGGCTTATTGAGCAGTTCTTC. Its protein is CASSFDRGLIEQFF.